The rows below give T cell receptor beta chains drawn from one sample of a study of tumor and adjacent non-tumor tissue in lung cancer. TCRdb re-derived calls from the multiplex PCR reads in MiXCR, one entry per CDR3 protein. There are approximately 120,000 distinct CDR3 sequences in the sample; roughly two thirds occur only once, and around 20% lies in the top ten. Sequencing was carried out using distant non-tumor lung tissue. The receptors originated from a man aged 60 to 69 with non-small cell lung cancer. CDR3s include the opening cysteine and the closing phenylalanine or tryptophan. A D gene is named only where the DNA matches it firmly. Only some rows state a clone size, as once, few, many or a class for expanded clones.

TRBJ1-5 | . | . | TRBV20-1 | TGCAGTGCTAGACTGGACGATAGCAATCAGCCCCAGCATTTT | CSARLDDSNQPQHF
TRBJ2-3 | . | TRBD1 | TRBV6-5 | TGTGCCAGCAGTTATGGACAGGTGCTACGGAAAGATACGCAGTATTTT | CASSYGQVLRKDTQYF
TRBJ2-5 | . | . | TRBV5-4 | TGTGTCAGCAGCTTGCCAGCTGAGGGGGGAGAGACCCAGTACTTC | CVSSLPAEGGETQYF
TRBJ2-2 | . | . | TRBV11-2 | TGTACCAGCAGTCCCGGGACGGTGAACACCGGGGAGCTGTATTTT | CTSSPGTVNTGELYF
TRBJ2-7 | many | . | TRBV6-1 | TGTGCCAGCAGTGAAGAGGGGGTCACCTACGAGCAGTACTTC | CASSEEGVTYEQYF
TRBJ2-2 | . | TRBD2 | TRBV11-2 | TGTGTCAGCAGCTCAGTACTAGCGGGAGCGACGAACACCGGGGAGCTGTTTTTT | CVSSSVLAGATNTGELFF
TRBJ1-2 | . | . | TRBV7-8 | TGTGCCAGCAGCTCTATACAGTGTTATGGCAACACCTTC | CASSSIQCYGNTF
TRBJ2-5 | once | . | TRBV11-3 | TGTGCCAGCAGCTTAGATACGCGGGACGAAGAGACCCAGTACTTC | CASSLDTRDEETQYF
TRBJ2-1 | . | . | TRBV29-1 | TGCAGCGTTGAATGTGAGCACAGCTCCTACAATGAGCAATTCTTC | CSVECEHSSYNEQFF
TRBJ2-7 | . | TRBD1 | TRBV24-1 | TGTCCCACCAGTGACCGGACAGGGTCGAAGCAGTACTTC | CPTSDRTGSKQYF
TRBJ2-7 | . | . | TRBV6-2/TRBV6-3 | TGTGCCAGCAGCGATTCGGAGGGTGTATGGAAGCAGTACTTC | CASSDSEGVWKQYF
TRBJ1-2 | . | TRBD1 | TRBV4-2 | TGTGCCAGCAGCCAGGCATTGGACAGGGGGCACTATGGATACATCTTC | CASSQALDRGHYGYIF
TRBJ1-5 | . | . | TRBV20-1 | TGCAGTGCTAGAGATACAAGCAGCGGGAGGGTAGATACGCAGCATTTT | CSARDTSSGRVDTQHF
TRBJ1-2 | once | TRBD1 | TRBV19 | TGTGCCAGTAGCCCGGACAGGGGAAAATATTGCTACACCTTC | CASSPDRGKYCYTF
TRBJ1-2 | . | . | TRBV14 | TGTGCCAGCAGCCAAGAAGGGCACTTTGGCTACGCCTTC | CASSQEGHFGYAF
TRBJ2-1 | . | . | TRBV11-3 | TGTGCCAGCAGCTTAGCGGGAAGCAATGAGCAGTTCTTC | CASSLAGSNEQFF
TRBJ1-2 | . | TRBD1 | TRBV7-9 | TGTGCCAACAGCTTAGATGGACAGGGCCCCTATGGCTACACCTTC | CANSLDGQGPYGYTF
TRBJ2-4 | once | . | TRBV4-2 | TGTGCCAGCCGCCAAGCGCAGGCTAAGGGATCGTTAGCCAGAAACATTCAGTACTTC | CASRQAQAKGSLARNIQYF
TRBJ1-1 | . | . | TRBV29-1 | TGCAGCCTTATCATCCCAACCGACCCCAGGGCTTTCTTT | CSLIIPTDPRAFF
TRBJ2-5 | . | . | TRBV5-4 | TGTGCCAACAGACGGGACCTTCGGGGGTCGCAAGAGACCCAGTACTTC | CANRRDLRGSQETQYF
TRBJ2-7 | few | . | TRBV4-3 | TGCGCCAGCGGCCAAGCCCAAGGACCGGCCTACGAACAGTACTTC | CASGQAQGPAYEQYF
TRBJ1-1 | many | . | TRBV29-1 | TGCAGCGTTGAGGGGATCTCACTCACTGAAGCTTTCTTT | CSVEGISLTEAFF
TRBJ2-1 | . | . | TRBV29-1 | TGCAGCGTTGAAGATCTTCCGGGCGGAGAGCAGTTCTTC | CSVEDLPGGEQFF
TRBJ1-1 | few | TRBD1 | TRBV20-1 | TGCAGTGCTAGAAAACCACAGGGGGCTTCTGAAGCTTTCTTT | CSARKPQGASEAFF
TRBJ2-1 | many | . | TRBV7-3 | TGTGCCAGCAGCAACCTCGGACCGGGTCAAAGGGTTATGCCCTACAATGAGCAGTTCTTC | CASSNLGPGQRVMPYNEQFF
TRBJ2-1 | few | . | TRBV7-8 | TGTGCCAGCAGCTCCCGGGGGAGCAGGGGTTCCTACAATGAGCAGTCCTTC | CASSSRGSRGSYNEQSF
TRBJ2-7 | many | . | TRBV29-1 | TGCAGCGTTGAAGATGGTGGATACGAGCAGTACTTC | CSVEDGGYEQYF
TRBJ1-5 | . | . | TRBV19 | TGTGCCAGTAGTATAGGCATAAATCAGCCCCAGCATTTT | CASSIGINQPQHF
TRBJ1-1 | . | . | TRBV6-6 | TGTGCCAGCACGAGTACAAGTTTAACTGAAACTTTCTTT | CASTSTSLTETFF
TRBJ2-1 | . | TRBD2 | TRBV4-1 | TGCGCCAGCAGCCGAGATTGGGCTAGCGGGAGACGTGAGCAGTTCTTC | CASSRDWASGRREQFF
TRBJ1-2 | . | TRBD1 | TRBV11-1 | TGTGCCAGCAGCGCCGTGACAGGGGGCCGGGAGGGCTATGACTACACCTTC | CASSAVTGGREGYDYTF
TRBJ2-5 | many | TRBD2 | TRBV11-2 | TGTGCCAGCAGCTTAGTGGCTAGCGGGGGGGCCGCGTGGGAGACCCAGTACTTC | CASSLVASGGAAWETQYF
TRBJ1-2 | . | TRBD1 | TRBV6-1 | TGTGCCAGCAGTCCCGGGACAGACTATGGTTACACCTTC | CASSPGTDYGYTF
TRBJ1-6 | many | . | TRBV7-8 | TGTGCCAGCAGCCACCCGAGCAGTTGGGCTCATAATTCACCCCTCCACTTT | CASSHPSSWAHNSPLHF
TRBJ1-1 | many | . | TRBV12-3/TRBV12-4 | TGTGCCAGCAGTTTATTGGGGACTGAAGCTTTCTTT | CASSLLGTEAFF
TRBJ1-1 | . | TRBD1 | TRBV5-1 | TGCGCCAGCAGCATCACCGGACAGGGGGGGAACACTGAAGCTTTCTTT | CASSITGQGGNTEAFF
TRBJ2-5 | many | . | TRBV29-1 | TGCAGCGTTGAAGTAGCAGTAGGAGAGACCCAGTACTTC | CSVEVAVGETQYF
TRBJ2-1 | . | . | TRBV5-6 | TGTGCCAGCAGCTCGACAGTTTACTCCTACAATGAGCATTCCTTC | CASSSTVYSYNEHSF
TRBJ2-1 | many | TRBD2 | TRBV20-1 | TGCAGTGCTAGAGACCCCGGGACTAGCGGGAAGGGGCAGTTCTTC | CSARDPGTSGKGQFF
TRBJ2-7 | many | TRBD1 | TRBV29-1 | TGCAGCGCCGAGACAGGGACCGAGCAGTACTTC | CSAETGTEQYF
TRBJ2-7 | . | . | TRBV29-1 | TGCAGCGTTGGACAGAAAACCCAAGGCGTGCAGTACTTC | CSVGQKTQGVQYF
TRBJ2-3 | . | . | TRBV10-3 | TGCGCCATCACTGCGACAACGGGTAACACAGATACGCAGTATTTT | CAITATTGNTDTQYF
TRBJ2-1 | many | TRBD2 | TRBV4-2 | TGTGCCAGCAGCCAAGAAGGTCGGGAGGCCATCTACAATGAGCAGTTCTTC | CASSQEGREAIYNEQFF
TRBJ2-1 | . | . | TRBV6-2/TRBV6-3 | TGTGCCAACACCAGTCACGTTGGCAGGGCCCCCTACAATGAGCAGTTCTTC | CANTSHVGRAPYNEQFF
TRBJ1-4 | . | . | TRBV5-1 | TGCGTCAGCAGCTTTGATGGGGGCGCAGTTAATGAAAAACTGTTTTTT | CVSSFDGGAVNEKLFF
TRBJ2-3 | . | TRBD2 | TRBV20-1 | TGCGGTGCCAGGGAGGGGTGGGGCACAGATACGCAGTATTTT | CGAREGWGTDTQYF
TRBJ2-6 | once | . | TRBV5-7 | TGTGCCAGCGGGCCGGGACGGTGCTCTGGGGCCAACATCCCGACTTTC | CASGPGRCSGANIPTF
TRBJ1-5 | . | . | TRBV4-1 | TGCGCCAGAAGCCAAGATATGGGGGGCCTGGTAAATACGCAGCATTTT | CARSQDMGGLVNTQHF
TRBJ2-5 | many | . | TRBV5-1 | TGCGCCAGCAGCTTTTTTGGGATTACTGTAGCCAATCAAGAGACCCAGTACTTC | CASSFFGITVANQETQYF
TRBJ1-1 | . | . | TRBV20-1 | TGCAATGCCACTCCTGGGGCAGTTTCTGAAGCTTTCTTT | CNATPGAVSEAFF
TRBJ2-3 | . | TRBD2 | TRBV6-1 | TGCGCCAGCGGTCACGGGGGGGCCGGGACAGATACGCAGTATTTT | CASGHGGAGTDTQYF
TRBJ1-2 | . | . | TRBV11-2 | TGTGCCAGCAGCTTAGAGAGGACCACAGACTACGCCTTC | CASSLERTTDYAF
TRBJ2-3 | . | TRBD2 | TRBV11-2 | TGTGCCAGCGGCTTAGGGAGGCGGGAGTTGGACATAGATACGCAGTATTTT | CASGLGRRELDIDTQYF
TRBJ2-5 | many | . | TRBV11-3 | TGTGCCAGCAGCTTAGACAGGGGCCTCAGGGAGACCCAGTACTTC | CASSLDRGLRETQYF
TRBJ2-1 | . | . | TRBV19 | TGTGTCAGTAGTAAAGAATTCTACAATGAGCAGTTCTTC | CVSSKEFYNEQFF